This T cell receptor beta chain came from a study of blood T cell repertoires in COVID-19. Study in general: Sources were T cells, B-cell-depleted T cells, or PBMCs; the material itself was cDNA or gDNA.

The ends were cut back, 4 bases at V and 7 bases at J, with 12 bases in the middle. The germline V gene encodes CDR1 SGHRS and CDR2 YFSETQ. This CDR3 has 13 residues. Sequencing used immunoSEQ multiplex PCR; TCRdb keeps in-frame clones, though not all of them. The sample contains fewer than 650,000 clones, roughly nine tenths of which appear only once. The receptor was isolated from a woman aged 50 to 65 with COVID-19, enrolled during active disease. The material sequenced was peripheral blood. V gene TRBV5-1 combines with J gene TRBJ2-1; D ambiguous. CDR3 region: CASSRTLENEQFF. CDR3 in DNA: TGCGCCAGCAGCCGCACGCTGGAGAATGAGCAGTTCTTC.